The entry below gives a single TCR beta chain sequence along with its context. Its antigen has not been determined. No base quality values were provided; no much bigger clone lies one nucleotide off. Its CDR3 holds 15 amino acids, cysteine through phenylalanine. Only CDR3 DNA remains: 45 bases, in frame from the first base. V lost 1 base and J lost 0 bases; the stretch between them is 11 bases long. Looking up the germline V gene (reference sequence) yields CDR1 DFQATT and CDR2 SNEGSKA. The record originates from a study of regulatory T cells in long-lasting Graves disease (dated by TCRdb to about 2021). Looking at the study overall: Persistent Graves' disease was defined as persistently positive TSH receptor autoantibodies together with antithyroid drug treatment for over 5 years. A total of roughly 33 samples were covered by TCR sequencing, comprising around 13 persistent and 20 or so newly diagnosed Graves' disease patients. The study was registered as a clinical trial and conducted in China. Peripheral blood TCR sequencing and RNA sequencing compared persistent Graves' disease patients with newly diagnosed Graves' disease patients. In the clinical cohort, patients with persistent Graves' disease had used antithyroid drugs for an average of around ten years.

Interpreted using the paper, the time point label stands for: persistent/refractory GD, antithyroid drugs over 5 years with positive TRAb. RNA was extracted from PBMCs in TRIzol for both TCR sequencing and RNA sequencing. The diagnosis of Graves' disease was made according to American Thyroid Association guidelines. Recruitment of patients was carried out at an endocrinology department in Xi'an, China. Each patient gave about 8.1 milliliters of peripheral blood, collected in an EDTA anticoagulant tube. Ficoll Paque Plus density gradient separation was used to isolate PBMCs, and no additional T cell sorting was done. An Agilent 2100 Bioanalyzer and agarose gel were used to assess RNA quality, and a NanoDrop 2000 was used to measure RNA concentration. The library came from multiplex PCR. TCRdb lists the instrument as Illumina HiSeq 4000. To build TCR beta libraries, CDR3 regions were amplified by Arm-PCR using iRepertoire HTBI primers. Gel purification was performed on PCR products prior to sequencing. The paper's data handling went like this. Gene usage analysis of CDR3 amino acid clonotypes used the roughly 62 TRBV and some 13 TRBJ segments found across samples. COPE and FqMerger were used to merge filtered high-quality paired reads into contigs. Contigs were aligned with BLAST to IMGT TRBV, TRBD and TRBJ reference genes, and CDR3 was defined per IMGT. Clonotypes above 0.1% frequency were classified as highly expanded clones. Repertoire diversity was measured by Shannon entropy, and V-J evenness by the Gini coefficient. A clonotype found in more than one individual was treated as public. TCRdb itself trimmed the public reads at Q25 with fastp, ran MiXCR and retained productive beta chains. Every entry covers one CDR3 protein and lists the most common genes and DNA from its rows. Clone size and V and J calls follow TCRdb, not the original study. Within this sample are 400,000 or so distinct CDR3 sequences, with 20% to 25% of them counted one time only. The ten largest clones capture about 26% of the sample.

Overall results and qualifications from the work: Lower TCR Shannon entropy and fewer highly expanded clones were observed in persistent Graves' disease patients than in newly diagnosed patients, which suggested clonal expansion. The small sample size was acknowledged by the authors as a limitation that may reduce accuracy. Only the TCR beta chain was sequenced and analyzed. Persistent patients shared more public clonotypes among themselves (around 3,000) than newly diagnosed patients did (roughly 910). Persistent disease showed preferential use of TRBV28, TRBJ1-2 and TRBJ2-5, whereas newly diagnosed disease favored TRBV20-1 and TRBJ2-1. Because the primary lesion, thyroid tissue, could not be accessed, the study looked at peripheral blood alone.

The sample was peripheral blood mononuclear cells (PBMCs), taken when the disease was refractory, from a patient treated with antithyroid drugs. This sequence originates from a female donor with Graves disease. Recombination linked TRBV20-1 to TRBJ2-3, with the identity of the D gene unclear. The CDR3 sequence is CSARVLAASTDTQYF. The DNA sequence reads TGCAGTGCTAGAGTTCTGGCGGCTAGCACAGATACGCAGTATTTT.